One and the same sample provided the 31 T cell receptor beta chains below, sequenced in a study of beta chain features in type 1 diabetes (dated by TCRdb to 2017 to 2018). What the work shows at the level of the full study, not this receptor alone: In all four CD4+ subsets, TCRB CDR3 length was moderately but significantly shorter in type 1 diabetes patients.

The library was obtained by the immunoSEQ multiplex PCR assay. The High Capacity cDNA Reverse Transcription Kit was used to reverse transcribe all of the isolated RNA, meaning that expressed TCRB transcripts were what got sequenced. TCRdb limited this immuneACCESS table to in-frame rearrangements with V and J called. A share of clones is missing; checked studies link under half to unresolved V genes, and the rest is unexplained. In all, the sample holds around 250,000 clones, and approximately 25% of those were seen once. Of the sample, roughly 0.011% is held by the ten largest clones. Antigen specificity for these receptors is unknown. The specimen sequenced was naive CD4+ T cells from blood. What the cell subset or site label conveys for this sample: true naive CD4+ T cells. The receptors derive from a woman aged 25 to 39 with type 1 diabetes.

This rearrangement joins TRBV28 to TRBJ2-1, with a possible D match to TRBD2 (5 bases). Trimming removed 2 bases at V and 9 bases at J, with 5 bases between. The CDR3 has 11 amino acids. Germline V gene lookup returns CDR1 MDHEN and CDR2 SYDVKM. The CDR3, as DNA: TGTGCCAGCAGTTTACGGGGTGAGCAGTTCTTC. Its protein is CASSLRGEQFF.

This clone was observed a single time. V and J are TRBV4-2 and TRBJ2-5; a possible D gene is TRBD1 (5 bases). This CDR3 is built from 14 residues. V lost 1 base and J 4 bases, leaving 10 bases between the germline ends. In germline, CDR1 is LGHNA, CDR2 YNFKEQ. The CDR3 nucleotides read TGTGCCAGCAGCCAAGCCCCTCAGGGAGAGACCCAGTACTTC. Protein product: CASSQAPQGETQYF.

The gene calls are TRBV6-5 and TRBJ2-1, with 12 bases matching TRBD2. Germline V CDR1 and CDR2: MNHEY, SVGAGI. V lost 7 bases and J lost 5; bases outside the gene matches: 6. The CDR3 covers 15 residues. Here the CDR3 DNA reads TGTGCCAGCAACGGACTAGCGGGAATCGACAATGAGCAGTTCTTC. As protein: CASNGLAGIDNEQFF.

V gene TRBV9 combines with J gene TRBJ1-1; D is uncertain. This CDR3 has 14 amino acids. Between the trimmed V and J ends, which lost 0 bases and 1 base, there was a span of 7 bases. Germline CDR1 and CDR2: SGDLS and YYNGEE. The chain's CDR3 is CASSVEQQNTEAFF. The DNA of the CDR3 is TGTGCCAGCAGCGTAGAACAACAGAACACTGAAGCTTTCTTT.

The rearrangement uses TRBV7-9 and TRBJ2-1; 7 bases agree with TRBD2. Per the germline V gene, CDR1 is SEHNR and CDR2 is FQNEAQ (reference sequence). The CDR3 is 14 residues long. V lost 5 bases, J lost 7 bases, and 8 bases stayed unmatched. The CDR3 DNA sequence: TGTGCCAGCAGCCGGGGGGACTTCCAGAATGAGCAGTTCTTC. It is translated as CASSRGDFQNEQFF.

Only a few counts were recorded for this clone. The chain joins TRBV15 to TRBJ1-4; TRBD1 might be the D (5 bases). The germline gives CDR1 LNHNV, CDR2 YYDKDF (reference sequence). Trimming removed 6 bases at V and 8 bases at J, with 7 bases between. This CDR3 contains 11 residues. The chain's CDR3 is CATRSGEKLFF. The CDR3 DNA reads as TGTGCCACCAGGTCAGGGGAAAAACTGTTTTTT.

This clone has just a few counts. This chain joins TRBV4-1 and TRBJ2-5; TRBD2 matches at 9 bases. This CDR3 contains 15 residues. From germline, CDR1 is MGHRA and CDR2 YSYEKL. V lost 4 bases and J lost 2; bases outside the gene matches: 5. As DNA, the CDR3 is TGCGCCAGCAGCCGAATTGGACTAGCGCAAGAGACCCAGTACTTC. It encodes CASSRIGLAQETQYF.

The V gene is TRBV9, the J gene TRBJ2-1, with TRBD2 matching over 12 bases. There are 15 residues in the CDR3. Germline assignment: CDR1 SGDLS and CDR2 YYNGEE. With 1 base clipped from V and 7 bases from J, the junction kept 3 bases outside the gene matches. The CDR3 sequence is CASSVLAGGPNEQFF. The CDR3 DNA reads TGTGCCAGCAGCGTACTAGCGGGAGGGCCAAATGAGCAGTTCTTC.

This clone occurred a few times. This sequence joins TRBV10-3 and TRBJ2-1, with TRBD2 identical over 11 bases. Germline V gene data show CDR1 as ENHRY and CDR2 as SYGVKD. J was trimmed by 8 bases and V by 7 bases; bases with no gene match: 10. CDR3 length: 15 residues. The CDR3 region has the DNA TGTGCCATCACGGACACTAGCGGGAGTAGCGATGAGCAGTTCTTC. Encoded protein: CAITDTSGSSDEQFF.

The gene calls are TRBV30 and TRBJ1-1; D is uncertain. With 4 bases removed from V and 8 bases from J, the gap between germline ends came to 14 bases. Germline V lookup: CDR1 GTSNPN, CDR2 SVGIG (reference sequence). The CDR3 consists of 12 residues. CDR3 bases: TGTGCCTGGAATAACCGGGAAAGGGAAGCTTTCTTT. Its translation is CAWNNREREAFF.

This clone was counted only a few times. V gene TRBV14 combines with J gene TRBJ2-3; possible D gene TRBD1, 5 bases. Trimming left V 4 bases short and J 2 bases short, with 10 bases between. Germline V lookup: CDR1 SGHDN, CDR2 FVKESK. The CDR3 totals 14 residues. CDR3 sequence: CASSRRGFTDTQYF. The CDR3 DNA follows: TGTGCCAGCAGCCGTAGGGGATTCACAGATACGCAGTATTTT. The whole variable domain, remainder taken from reference TRBV14 and TRBJ2-3, is EAGVTQFPSHSVIEKGQTVTLRCDPISGHDNLYWYRRVMGKEIKFLLHFVKESKQDESGMPNNRFLAERTGGTYSTLKVQPAELEDSGVYFCASSRRGFTDTQYFGPGTRLTVL.

V usage is TRBV19 and J usage is TRBJ1-5; weak D call: TRBD1 (5 bases). The germline CDR1 and CDR2 sequences are LNHDA and SQIVND (reference sequence). V lost 4 bases and J lost 5, with 12 bases in between. The length of the CDR3 is 14 residues. The CDR3 nucleotides are TGTGCCAGTAGTACAGTACAGGAAGATCAGCCCCAGCATTTT. Translation: CASSTVQEDQPQHF.

This clone occurred a few times. This sequence joins TRBV30 and TRBJ2-3; D perhaps matches TRBD2 (6 bases). Trimming shortened V by 2 bases and J by 6 bases, and 9 bases separated the two germline ends. Germline values: CDR1 GTSNPN, CDR2 SVGIG (reference sequence). This CDR3 is 12 amino acids long. The CDR3 coding sequence is TGTGCCTGGAGTCAGCTAGCGGATACGCAGTATTTT. Translation: CAWSQLADTQYF.

The chain is built from TRBV5-1 and TRBJ2-1; 11 positions match TRBD2. V lost 4 bases to trimming and J lost 6 bases; unmatched junction nucleotides: 9. Germline values: CDR1 SGHRS, CDR2 YFSETQ. The CDR3 extends over 16 amino acids. The CDR3 region is CASSPYSGREGNEQFF. The CDR3 nucleotides read TGCGCCAGCAGCCCATATAGCGGGAGGGAAGGCAATGAGCAGTTCTTC.

Only a few counts were recorded for this clone. The rearrangement links TRBV30 to TRBJ2-7; weak D call: TRBD2 (6 bases). The germline V gene has CDR1 GTSNPN and CDR2 SVGIG (reference sequence). V was shortened by 3 bases and J by 9 bases, with 21 bases between the two germline ends. The CDR3 has 14 residues. The CDR3 loop is CAWSPVASVSSQYF. CDR3 sequence (DNA): TGTGCCTGGAGCCCCGTGGCTAGCGTTAGCTCGCAGTACTTC. Variable domain in full (rest from reference TRBV30 and TRBJ2-7): SQTIHQWPATLVQPVGSPLSLECTVEGTSNPNLYWYRQAAGRGLQLLFYSVGIGQISSEVPQNLSASRPQDRQFILSSKKLLLSDSGFYLCAWSPVASVSSQYFGPGTRLTVT.

V is TRBV18 and J is TRBJ1-2, with a possible D match to TRBD1 (6 bases). Trimming cost V 0 bases and J 5 bases, with 10 bases left between them. The CDR3 covers 14 residues. Germline V gives CDR1 KGHSH, CDR2 LQKENI. This CDR3 is CASSPPTGQYGYTF. CDR3 sequence (DNA): TGTGCCAGCTCACCACCGACAGGCCAATATGGCTACACCTTC. The full variable domain, rest sourced from reference TRBV18 and TRBJ1-2, is NAGVMQNPRHLVRRRGQEARLRCSPMKGHSHVYWYRQLPEEGLKFMVYLQKENIIDESGMPKERFSAEFPKEGPSILRIQQVVRGDSAAYFCASSPPTGQYGYTFGSGTRLTVV.

This clone was detected only a few times. V and J are TRBV29-1 and TRBJ2-2; TRBD2 aligns across 11 bases. Germline assignment: CDR1 SQVTM and CDR2 ANQGSEA. J was trimmed by 3 bases and V by 4 bases; bases with no gene match: 4. The CDR3 is 15 amino acids. In nucleotides, the CDR3 is TGCAGCGTTGCCCCACTAGCGGGAGACACCGGGGAGCTGTTTTTT. Encoded protein: CSVAPLAGDTGELFF.

This clone occurred a few times. V and J are TRBV30 and TRBJ1-2; maybe TRBD1 (6 bases). Trimming left V 5 bases short and J 2 bases short, with 9 bases between. CDR1 is GTSNPN, CDR2 SVGIG, per germline (reference sequence). This CDR3 is 12 amino acids long. The CDR3 sequence: CAWGTGNYGYTF. Written as DNA, the CDR3 is TGTGCCTGGGGTACAGGGAACTATGGCTACACCTTC. The full variable domain, in which reference TRBV30 and TRBJ1-2 provide the parts outside the CDR3, is SQTIHQWPATLVQPVGSPLSLECTVEGTSNPNLYWYRQAAGRGLQLLFYSVGIGQISSEVPQNLSASRPQDRQFILSSKKLLLSDSGFYLCAWGTGNYGYTFGSGTRLTVV.

This clone was counted a few times. The V gene is TRBV9, the J gene TRBJ2-1; perhaps TRBD2 as D (5 bases). Trimming removed 3 bases from V and 3 bases from J, with 16 bases in between. CDR1 is SGDLS and CDR2 is YYNGEE in the germline V gene. The CDR3 runs 16 residues. As DNA, the CDR3 is TGTGCCAGCAGCGCAACAATGAGGACTGACTACAATGAGCAGTTCTTC. Residues: CASSATMRTDYNEQFF.

This clone has more than one count but fewer than ten. V and J are TRBV29-1 and TRBJ2-5; D is ambiguous. From germline, CDR1 is SQVTM and CDR2 ANQGSEA. The CDR3 is 11 residues long. V was cut by 6 bases and J by 3 bases, with 8 bases left in between. In DNA form, the CDR3 reads TGCAGCGTCAGACACGAAGAGACCCAGTACTTC. Protein sequence: CSVRHEETQYF.

The rearrangement joins TRBV28 to TRBJ1-1; no reliable D call. The CDR3 has 16 residues. The V end lost 3 bases, the J end lost 6 bases, and 20 bases lay between the germline ends. Germline CDR1 is MDHEN and CDR2 is SYDVKM. The DNA for the CDR3 is TGTGCCAGCAGTTTCCCTTTTGCTCCTCGGTCACCTGAAGCTTTCTTT. This sequence encodes CASSFPFAPRSPEAFF.

The gene calls are TRBV6-4 and TRBJ2-3, with D maybe TRBD2 (5 bases). Looked up from germline, CDR1 is MRHNA and CDR2 is SNTAGT. V was trimmed by 6 bases and J by 2 bases, leaving 15 bases between them. This CDR3 comprises 15 residues. The CDR3 nucleotides are TGTGCCAGCAGCGACGGTGGGCGGGCCACAGATACGCAGTATTTT. Its protein product is CASSDGGRATDTQYF.

The chain combines TRBV5-1 with TRBJ2-1; 8 bases match TRBD2. CDR1 and CDR2 (germline): SGHRS, YFSETQ. The CDR3 totals 18 residues. Trimming removed 3 bases from V and 6 bases from J; junction bases left unmatched: 17. The CDR3 protein is CASSSPQGGRFGPNEQFF. The CDR3 nucleotides read TGCGCCAGCAGCTCCCCTCAAGGCGGGAGGTTTGGCCCCAATGAGCAGTTCTTC.

The CDR3 region has the DNA TGTGCCAGCAGCTTAATCGCTAGCGAAGAGACCCAGTACTTC. Amino acids: CASSLIASEETQYF. The chain links TRBV7-2 to TRBJ2-5; tentative D call: TRBD2 (6 bases). CDR1 SGHTA and CDR2 FQGNSA come from the germline V gene. The length of the CDR3 is 14 residues. V lost 2 bases and J lost 3, with 10 bases in between.

This clone was detected only a few times. The chain links TRBV7-3 to TRBJ2-3; 8 nucleotides line up with TRBD2. The germline V gene encodes CDR1 SGHTA and CDR2 FQGTGA. Trimming took 5 bases from V and 4 from J; bases not matched to a gene: 11. The CDR3 runs 16 residues. The CDR3 region has the DNA TGTGCCAGCAGCCCCACCAGCGGGAGTGGCCCAGATACGCAGTATTTT. Encoded protein: CASSPTSGSGPDTQYF.

The chain uses TRBV29-1 and TRBJ2-2, with TRBD2 matching over 13 bases. This CDR3 comprises 15 residues. Per germline, CDR1 SQVTM and CDR2 ANQGSEA. The V segment lost 4 bases and the J segment 6 bases; nucleotides outside the gene matches: 5. For the CDR3, the DNA is TGCAGCGTTGGGACTAGCGGGAGACACGCCGGGGAGCTGTTTTTT. Amino acid sequence: CSVGTSGRHAGELFF.

The V and J genes are TRBV19 and TRBJ2-3; possible D gene TRBD2, 5 bases. Germline values: CDR1 LNHDA, CDR2 SQIVND (reference sequence). The CDR3 length is 14 residues. V was clipped by 6 bases and J by 1 base, with 11 bases between them. CDR3 DNA: TGTGCCAGTAGCAAGCGGAGTCGCACAGATACGCAGTATTTT. It yields the protein CASSKRSRTDTQYF.

The J gene is TRBJ1-2, the V gene TRBV28; TRBD1 is a possible D gene (5 bases). The CDR3 has 15 residues. Trimming removed 4 bases from V and 5 bases from J, with 17 bases in between. Germline V gene data show CDR1 as MDHEN and CDR2 as SYDVKM. CDR3 in amino acids: CASSSPPGGEYGYTF. The CDR3 nucleotides read TGTGCCAGCAGTTCCCCGCCGGGGGGAGAGTATGGCTACACCTTC.

The V gene is TRBV9, the J gene TRBJ2-1; TRBD2 agrees at 8 bases. Germline assignment: CDR1 SGDLS and CDR2 YYNGEE. CDR3 length equals 16 residues. Trimming cost V 2 bases and J 0 bases; bases outside gene matches: 4. The CDR3 DNA reads TGTGCCAGCAGCGTTGGCGGGAGGCCCTCCTACAATGAGCAGTTCTTC. This gives the protein CASSVGGRPSYNEQFF.

In this sample, this clone turned up a few times. The V call is TRBV2, the J call TRBJ2-5; a weak D match, TRBD2 (5 bases). V was trimmed by 11 bases and J by 1 base, leaving 14 bases between them. CDR3 length equals 13 residues. The V gene's germline CDR1 is SNHLY and CDR2 FYNNEI. In DNA, the CDR3 is TGTGCCGGCGCGGAGGTGGGCCAAGAGACCCAGTACTTC. Amino acids: CAGAEVGQETQYF.

This clone was seen more than once but under ten times. The chain recombines TRBV6-6 with TRBJ2-5; possible D gene TRBD1, 6 bases. Trimming removed 2 bases from V and 1 base from J, with 8 bases in between. Germline V lookup: CDR1 MNHNY, CDR2 SVGAGI (reference sequence). The CDR3 is made up of 14 amino acids. As DNA, the CDR3 is TGTGCCAGCAGTTACACAGGGTCCCAAGAGACCCAGTACTTC. This encodes CASSYTGSQETQYF.